This TCR beta chain derives from a study of T-cell reconstitution after alpha-beta-depleted transplantation in children. The CDR3 sequence is 14 residues long. V lost 5 bases and J lost 3; bases outside the gene matches: 7. Germline V gives CDR1 SGHNT, CDR2 YYREEE (reference sequence). Unique molecular identifiers were incorporated when the TCRbeta library was constructed. TCRdb reanalysed the PCR reads using MiXCR and keeps one entry per CDR3 protein. The repertoire holds around 360,000 distinct CDR3 sequences, with 10% as singletons. This clonotype came up a few times. The sequences come from PBMCs from the stem cell graft donor, collected from the stem cell graft. The chain has TRBV5-4 and TRBJ1-1; TRBD1 aligns across 7 bases. The clonotype comes from a human donor who donated a stem cell graft to a child with acute lymphoblastic leukemia. In DNA form, the CDR3 reads TGTGCCAGCAGGCGAAATACAGGGGACACTGAAGCTTTCTTT. This translates into CASRRNTGDTEAFF.